The 29 T cell receptor beta chains reported below all come from one sample, sequenced in a study of T cells in Graves' hyperthyroidism and ophthalmopathy. RNA transcripts served as the template for amplifying TCR beta CDR3 regions. A set of HTBI primers served as the primers for a first-round RT-PCR of the TCR CDR3. TCRdb processed the multiplex PCR reads anew with MiXCR; each CDR3 protein has one entry. The sample records around 600,000 distinct CDR3 sequences, around 14% being singletons. Sequenced material: blood. These receptors all stem from a woman aged 18 to 35 with Graves' ophthalmopathy.

This clonotype was found many times. V and J are TRBV6-2 or TRBV6-3 and TRBJ2-4; possible D gene TRBD2, 6 bases. From germline, CDR1 is MNHEY and CDR2 SVGEGT. V was trimmed by 0 bases and J by 4 bases, leaving 7 bases between them. The CDR3 loop spans 14 amino acids. CDR3: CASSYSSGKNIQYF. As DNA, the CDR3 is TGTGCCAGCAGTTACTCGAGCGGGAAAAACATTCAGTACTTC.

The rearrangement links TRBV20-1 to TRBJ2-3; no clear D gene. Germline values: CDR1 DFQATT, CDR2 SNEGSKA (reference sequence). The CDR3 consists of 12 residues. V lost 4 bases and J lost 4, with 9 bases in between. The CDR3 DNA sequence: TGCAGTGCTAAATGGGGTCCAGATACGCAGTATTTT. Translated, it gives CSAKWGPDTQYF.

This clonotype was detected many times. The chain has TRBV7-9 and TRBJ2-7, with TRBD1 matching 9 bases. The CDR3 totals 14 residues. Germline V gene data show CDR1 as SEHNR and CDR2 as FQNEAQ (reference sequence). Germline trimming cut 3 bases from V and 2 bases from J; bases unmatched to any gene: 2. The CDR3 nucleotides are TGTGCCAGCAGCTTCGGGACAGGGACCTACGAGCAGTACTTC. Translation: CASSFGTGTYEQYF.

V is TRBV10-3 and J is TRBJ2-2, with 9 bases matching TRBD1. The length of the CDR3 is 14 residues. Germline V gene sequence: CDR1 ENHRY, CDR2 SYGVKD. The junction had 7 bases not matched to a gene; V was cut back by 11 bases and J by 3 bases. The CDR3 loop is CAARQGGDTGELFF. The CDR3, as DNA: TGTGCCGCCCGACAGGGGGGGGACACCGGGGAGCTGTTTTTT.

This clonotype appeared a few times. This rearrangement joins TRBV7-2 to TRBJ2-1; the match to TRBD2 covers 11 bases. The germline V gene encodes CDR1 SGHTA and CDR2 FQGNSA. CDR3 size: 17 residues. J gave up 8 bases and V 5 bases, and 14 bases lay outside the gene matches. CDR3 protein: CASSPLGLAAVGDEQFF. The CDR3 nucleotides are TGTGCCAGCAGCCCATTGGGACTAGCGGCAGTTGGGGATGAGCAGTTCTTC. The whole variable domain, remainder taken from reference TRBV7-2 and TRBJ2-1, is GAGVSQSPSNKVTEKGKDVELRCDPISGHTALYWYRQSLGQGLEFLIYFQGNSAPDKSGLPSDRFSAERTGGSVSTLTIQRTQQEDSAVYLCASSPLGLAAVGDEQFFGPGTRLTVL.

In this sample, this clonotype turned up many times. The rearrangement uses TRBV18 and TRBJ2-1, with 10 bases lining up with TRBD2. Germline CDR1 and CDR2: KGHSH and LQKENI. The V and J ends lost 3 bases and 4 bases, in that order; junction bases with no gene match: 6. CDR3 length: 16 residues. CDR3 sequence (DNA): TGTGCCAGCTCACCTCTTAGCGGGAGGACGTACAATGAGCAGTTCTTC. Amino acids: CASSPLSGRTYNEQFF.

This clonotype has a count of ten or more. The genes are TRBV2 and TRBJ2-3; TRBD1 or TRBD2 may be the D gene (5 bases each). CDR1 is SNHLY, CDR2 FYNNEI, per germline. Trimming removed 6 bases at V and 2 bases at J, with 15 bases between. This CDR3 spans 15 amino acids. CDR3 sequence: CASRGLGPNTDTQYF. The CDR3 DNA reads as TGTGCCAGCAGAGGCCTGGGACCAAACACAGATACGCAGTATTTT.

This clonotype was found many times. This chain uses TRBV19 with TRBJ1-1; D is undetermined. The CDR3 totals 13 residues. Germline values: CDR1 LNHDA, CDR2 SQIVND (reference sequence). V lost 3 bases and J 2 bases, leaving 7 bases between the germline ends. In nucleotides, the CDR3 is TGTGCCAGTAGTATGGTCAGTAACACTGAAGCTTTCTTT. Protein sequence: CASSMVSNTEAFF.

This clonotype was detected only once. This could be a read error, since a much larger clone is one nucleotide away. This chain joins TRBV19 and TRBJ2-6; TRBD1 aligns across 7 bases. The CDR3 covers 18 residues. Trimming took 5 bases from V and 0 from J; bases not matched to a gene: 10. Looked up from germline, CDR1 is LNHDA and CDR2 is SQIVND (reference sequence). The CDR3 DNA follows: TGTGCCAGTAGTTCCACAGGGGAGTTACGCTCTGGGGCCAACGTCCTGACTTTC. Encoded protein: CASSSTGELRSGANVLTF.

This clonotype was counted ten times or more. The genes are TRBV12-5 and TRBJ1-6; no firm D call. Trimming took off 4 bases at V and 3 bases at J, with 10 bases between the two ends. This CDR3 spans 15 amino acids. Germline V gene data show CDR1 as LGHNT and CDR2 as FRNRAP. The CDR3 protein is CASGSSEDYNSPLHF. For the CDR3, the DNA is TGTGCTAGTGGTTCGTCAGAGGACTATAATTCACCCCTCCACTTT. The full variable domain, in which reference TRBV12-5 and TRBJ1-6 provide the parts outside the CDR3, is DARVTQTPRHKVTEMGQEVTMRCQPILGHNTVFWYRQTMMQGLELLAYFRNRAPLDDSGMPKDRFSAEMPDATLATLKIQPSEPRDSAVYFCASGSSEDYNSPLHFGNGTRLTVT.

This clonotype was detected only once. It may be a read error: a sequence one base away is much more abundant. This chain's CDR3 is CASSEQGRGSPDGKLFF. CDR3 in DNA: TGTGCCAGCAGTGAACAGGGTCGGGGCTCCCCGGATGGAAAACTGTTTTTT. V and J are TRBV6-1 and TRBJ1-4; TRBD1 might be the D (5 bases). Per germline, CDR1 MNHNS and CDR2 SASEGT. Trimming removed 2 bases from V and 10 bases from J, with 23 bases in between. The CDR3 has 17 amino acids.

This clonotype has ten or more counts. The V and J genes are TRBV5-8 and TRBJ2-5; 7 positions match TRBD1. The J segment lost 5 bases and the V segment lost 4 bases, leaving 11 bases of the junction unmatched. CDR1 is SGHTS and CDR2 is YDEGEE in the germline V gene. CDR3 length: 15 amino acids. The CDR3: CASSPGDRGFETQYF. The CDR3 nucleotides read TGTGCCAGCAGCCCCGGGGACAGAGGGTTTGAGACCCAGTACTTC.

This clonotype was seen a handful of times. The chain is built from TRBV13 and TRBJ2-7; 12 bases match TRBD1. The CDR3 runs 18 residues. The V segment lost 6 bases and the J segment 3 bases; nucleotides outside the gene matches: 15. Germline V gene lookup returns CDR1 PRHDT and CDR2 FYEKMQ (reference sequence). The DNA of the CDR3 is TGTGCCAGCAGGTTGGCCGGGACAGGGGGCGCGTCACACTACGAGCAGTACTTC. This translates into CASRLAGTGGASHYEQYF.

In this sample, this clonotype turned up many times. The chain recombines TRBV11-3 with TRBJ2-3, with TRBD1 matching 8 bases. The CDR3 runs to 15 residues. The germline CDR1 and CDR2 sequences are SGHNT and YENEEA. V trimming: 3 bases; J trimming: 2 bases; junction bases outside the gene matches: 4. Here the CDR3 reads CASSFDRGPTDTQYF. The CDR3 coding sequence is TGTGCCAGCAGCTTTGACAGGGGCCCCACAGATACGCAGTATTTT.

This clonotype showed up many times. The CDR3 DNA is TGCAGTGCTGAGTCTCTAGCGGAGTTTTACAATGAGCAGTTCTTC. Translation: CSAESLAEFYNEQFF. The chain couples TRBV20-1 to TRBJ2-1; 7 nucleotides match TRBD2. The V and J ends lost 5 bases and 4 bases, in that order; junction bases with no gene match: 11. The CDR3 is made up of 15 amino acids. Germline CDR1 reads DFQATT; CDR2 reads SNEGSKA (reference sequence).

This clonotype was detected many times. J is TRBJ2-7 and V is TRBV11-2; D might be TRBD1 (5 bases). The CDR3 is 12 residues long. Germline CDR1 SGHAT, CDR2 FQNNGV. V was shortened by 5 bases and J by 5 bases, with 10 bases between the two germline ends. The CDR3: CASSSDSDEQYF. The CDR3 DNA is TGTGCCAGCAGCAGTGACAGCGACGAGCAGTACTTC.

This clonotype was counted at least ten times. The V call is TRBV7-9, the J call TRBJ2-1; 7 bases are shared with TRBD2. Germline V lookup: CDR1 SEHNR, CDR2 FQNEAQ (reference sequence). Trimming took 2 bases from V and 6 from J; bases not matched to a gene: 10. This CDR3 contains 16 residues. The CDR3 sequence is CASSLSGTPGGNEQFF. In DNA, the CDR3 is TGTGCCAGCAGCTTATCAGGGACTCCGGGAGGCAATGAGCAGTTCTTC. Looking up the rest from reference TRBV7-9 and TRBJ2-1 gives the full variable domain: DTGVSQNPRHKITKRGQNVTFRCDPISEHNRLYWYRQTLGQGPEFLTYFQNEAQLEKSRLLSDRFSAERPKGSFSTLEIQRTEQGDSAMYLCASSLSGTPGGNEQFFGPGTRLTVL.

The sample holds a few counts of this clonotype. This chain joins TRBV9 and TRBJ2-1; the D gene is possibly TRBD1 (6 bases). The CDR3 length is 15 residues. Trimming cost V 1 base and J 5 bases, with 13 bases left between them. Germline lookup yields CDR1 SGDLS and CDR2 YYNGEE. CDR3 coding DNA: TGTGCCAGCAGCGTATCAAACAGGGTAGACAATGAGCAGTTCTTC. Its translation is CASSVSNRVDNEQFF.

The chain has TRBV3-1 and TRBJ1-6; no clear D gene. The V gene lost 2 bases and the J gene lost 10 bases, with 6 bases spanning the gap. CDR1 and CDR2 from the germline V gene are LGHDT and YNNKEL (reference sequence). The CDR3 is 12 amino acids. The CDR3 is CASSQLRSPLHF. CDR3 in DNA: TGTGCCAGCAGCCAACTAAGGTCACCCCTCCACTTT. Together with reference TRBV3-1 and TRBJ1-6, the CDR3 gives the full variable domain: DTAVSQTPKYLVTQMGNDKSIKCEQNLGHDTMYWYKQDSKKFLKIMFSYNNKELIINETVPNRFSPKSPDKAHLNLHINSLELGDSAVYFCASSQLRSPLHFGNGTRLTVT.

This clonotype has ten or more counts. The V gene is TRBV27, the J gene TRBJ2-4; D not resolved. With 5 bases removed from V and 0 bases from J, the gap between germline ends came to 17 bases. There are 17 residues in the CDR3. Germline V lookup: CDR1 MNHEY, CDR2 SMNVEV (reference sequence). The CDR3: CASSPVYRSIAKNIQYF. The CDR3 DNA reads TGTGCCAGCAGTCCCGTGTACCGATCGATAGCCAAAAACATTCAGTACTTC.

This clonotype appeared a few times. V and J are TRBV29-1 and TRBJ2-3; 7 nucleotides match TRBD2. From germline, CDR1 is SQVTM and CDR2 ANQGSEA. This CDR3 is 18 amino acids long. V shed 0 bases and J 5 bases; nucleotides not matched to a gene: 17. The CDR3 DNA sequence: TGCAGCGTTGAAGATTGGTCCCCTAGCGGATTACGGGGAGATACGCAGTATTTT. This codes for CSVEDWSPSGLRGDTQYF.

This clonotype came up many times. The chain uses TRBV11-2 and TRBJ2-3, with a tentative D call TRBD1 (6 bases). This CDR3 is built from 15 residues. Per the germline V gene, CDR1 is SGHAT and CDR2 is FQNNGV. V was shortened by 0 bases and J by 3 bases, with 10 bases between the two germline ends. The CDR3 spells CASSLDRGGTDTQYF. In DNA, the CDR3 is TGTGCCAGCAGCTTAGATAGAGGGGGTACAGATACGCAGTATTTT.

In its sample, this clonotype was seen a few times. The J gene is TRBJ2-6, the V gene TRBV28, with D possibly TRBD1 on 6 matching bases. The CDR3 sequence is 16 residues long. V was cut by 4 bases and J by 5 bases, with 15 bases left in between. In germline, CDR1 is MDHEN, CDR2 SYDVKM. CDR3: CASSSTGTGRANVLTF. CDR3 nucleotide sequence: TGTGCCAGCAGTTCTACAGGGACCGGGAGGGCCAACGTCCTGACTTTC.

J is TRBJ1-5 and V is TRBV4-2; unclear D gene. Per germline, CDR1 LGHNA and CDR2 YNFKEQ. V was shortened by 0 bases and J by 4 bases, with 16 bases between the two germline ends. The CDR3 spans 17 residues. The CDR3, as DNA: TGTGCCAGCAGCCAAGACACGGGCCCCGGGAGGAATCAGCCCCAGCATTTT. This codes for CASSQDTGPGRNQPQHF.

In its sample, this clonotype was seen many times. The V gene is TRBV28, the J gene TRBJ1-1; tentatively, D is TRBD1 (5 bases). This CDR3 has 14 amino acids. Trimming removed 3 bases at V and 2 bases at J, with 10 bases between. Germline values: CDR1 MDHEN, CDR2 SYDVKM. CDR3 in DNA: TGTGCCAGCAGTTTCAGGGTCGGAAACACTGAAGCTTTCTTT. This translates into CASSFRVGNTEAFF.

J is TRBJ1-6 and V is TRBV14; no reliable D call. Per germline, CDR1 SGHDN and CDR2 FVKESK. CDR3 size: 14 residues. Trimming removed 4 bases at V and 7 bases at J, with 11 bases between. The CDR3 sequence is CASSPDGLNSPLHF. CDR3 bases: TGTGCCAGCAGCCCGGATGGCCTAAATTCACCCCTCCACTTT.

The CDR3 DNA reads as TGTGCCAGCAGCCCGCCCGGGGTCAACTTCGCTGGAAACACCATATATTTT. Protein product: CASSPPGVNFAGNTIYF. The rearrangement uses TRBV11-2 and TRBJ1-3; D unclear. Trimming cost V 5 bases and J 2 bases, with 19 bases left between them. Per the germline V gene, CDR1 is SGHAT and CDR2 is FQNNGV. CDR3 length equals 17 residues.

The gene calls are TRBV2 and TRBJ1-1; TRBD1 is a possible D gene (6 bases). Germline V gives CDR1 SNHLY, CDR2 FYNNEI. The CDR3 spans 15 residues. The V end lost 2 bases, the J end lost 4 bases, and 14 bases lay between the germline ends. The CDR3 bases are TGTGCCAGCAGTGAAATCGGGCAGGGGATCACTGAAGCTTTCTTT. It is translated as CASSEIGQGITEAFF.

This clonotype has at least ten counts. The chain is built from TRBV20-1 and TRBJ2-5, with 7 bases fitting TRBD1. V was clipped by 3 bases and J by 2 bases; unmatched bases: 3. CDR3 length: 13 residues. Looked up from germline, CDR1 is DFQATT and CDR2 is SNEGSKA (reference sequence). The CDR3 coding sequence is TGCAGTGCTAGTCGGGGACAGCAAGAGACCCAGTACTTC. Translated: CSASRGQQETQYF.